One and the same sample provided the 15 T cell receptor beta chains below, sequenced in a study of shared clonotypes between healthy human individuals. Sequencing used immunoSEQ multiplex PCR; TCRdb keeps in-frame clones, though not all of them. The table lists 950,000 to 1,300,000 clones, more than 60% of them singletons. The sample consisted of memory CD4+ T cells sorted from blood. The subset denotes: CD45RA-negative fraction. These receptor sequences come from a man younger than 35 in good health.

V and J are TRBV5-8 and TRBJ1-5, with D possibly being TRBD1 (5 bases). V gave up 1 base and J gave up 0 bases, with 14 bases separating them. The CDR3 runs 17 residues. Looked up from germline, CDR1 is SGHTS and CDR2 is YDEGEE. The CDR3 loop is CASSLWVTVGSNQPQHF. CDR3 in DNA: TGTGCCAGCAGCTTGTGGGTGACAGTTGGTAGCAATCAGCCCCAGCATTTT.

This clone was counted a few times. The gene calls are TRBV7-9 and TRBJ2-5, with TRBD1 identical over 7 bases. CDR1 is SEHNR, CDR2 FQNEAQ, per germline (reference sequence). The CDR3 contains 16 residues. V was clipped by 5 bases and J by 5 bases; unmatched bases: 14. CDR3 sequence: CASSPTRGTAFETQYF. As DNA, the CDR3 is TGTGCCAGCAGCCCGACCCGTGGGACAGCGTTCGAGACCCAGTACTTC.

V and J are TRBV27 and TRBJ1-2; D is unresolved. V lost 3 bases and J lost 5, with 10 bases in between. The CDR3 consists of 13 residues. Per the germline V gene, CDR1 is MNHEY and CDR2 is SMNVEV (reference sequence). The DNA of the CDR3 is TGTGCCAGCAGTTTCACGGGCGAGTATGGCTACACCTTC. It translates to CASSFTGEYGYTF.

Notes on this clone: A read error is possible here, since a much larger clone lies one base away. Other DNA sequences from this sample encode an identical CDR3 as well. The rearrangement links TRBV5-1 to TRBJ2-2; 7 bases align to TRBD1. From germline, CDR1 is SGHRS and CDR2 YFSETQ. V lost 4 bases, J lost 1 base, and 4 bases stayed unmatched. This CDR3 is 15 amino acids long. The CDR3 region is CASSPRTGNTGELFF. CDR3 DNA sequence: TGCGCCAGCAGCCCCCGGACAGGGAACACCGGGGAGCTGTTTTTT.

Only a few counts were recorded for this clone. The chain joins TRBV6-1 to TRBJ2-1; no clear D. V lost 6 bases to trimming and J lost 5 bases, with 11 bases between them. CDR3 length: 13 amino acids. Germline CDR1 reads MNHNS; CDR2 reads SASEGT. CDR3 region: CASSPQINNEQFF. CDR3 bases: TGTGCCAGCAGCCCTCAAATCAACAATGAGCAGTTCTTC.

The V call is TRBV11-2, the J call TRBJ1-4, with a weak D call TRBD1 (5 bases). Germline V lookup: CDR1 SGHAT, CDR2 FQNNGV. This CDR3 is 18 amino acids long. Trimming took 0 bases from V and 4 from J, leaving 18 bases between them. This CDR3 is CASSLENRQSLLNEKLFF. Here the CDR3 DNA reads TGTGCCAGCAGCTTAGAAAACAGGCAGTCCCTCCTTAATGAAAAACTGTTTTTT.

V usage is TRBV6-1 and J usage is TRBJ2-7; D ambiguous. Deletions cut 3 bases from V and 5 bases from J, with 5 bases between. Germline V CDR1 and CDR2: MNHNS, SASEGT. The CDR3 covers 11 residues. The CDR3 region is CASSETHEQYF. Here the CDR3 DNA reads TGTGCCAGCAGTGAGACACACGAGCAGTACTTC.

This clone appeared a single time. This sequence joins TRBV6-5 and TRBJ1-3; D gene ambiguous. Deletions cut 0 bases from V and 4 bases from J, with 10 bases between. The CDR3 sequence is 15 residues long. CDR1 and CDR2 (germline): MNHEY, SVGAGI. CDR3 loop: CASSYSTGRGNTIYF. CDR3 coding DNA: TGTGCCAGCAGTTACTCGACTGGGCGGGGAAACACCATATATTTT.

The chain couples TRBV27 to TRBJ1-5, with D possibly TRBD1 on 5 matching bases. Looked up from germline, CDR1 is MNHEY and CDR2 is SMNVEV (reference sequence). This CDR3 is 16 amino acids long. Trimming cost V 4 bases and J 3 bases, with 16 bases left between them. In DNA form, the CDR3 reads TGTGCCAGCAGTTCCTTGGGGAGGGGCCACAATCAGCCCCAGCATTTT. Translation gives CASSSLGRGHNQPQHF.

The chain uses TRBV5-1 and TRBJ2-6; the match to TRBD1 covers 8 bases. This CDR3 has 15 residues. The germline V gene encodes CDR1 SGHRS and CDR2 YFSETQ. V dropped 4 bases and J dropped 1; count of bases not matched to a gene: 1. The CDR3 spells CASSGTGSGANVLTF. The CDR3 DNA sequence: TGCGCCAGCAGCGGGACAGGTTCTGGGGCCAACGTCCTGACTTTC.

The chain carries TRBV18 and TRBJ1-4; D not certain. This CDR3 comprises 15 residues. The V end was cut by 6 bases, the J end by 3 bases, with 14 bases between. Looked up from germline, CDR1 is KGHSH and CDR2 is LQKENI. Here the CDR3 DNA reads TGTGCCAGCTCTCGGAGGGAGAAGGCTAATGAAAAACTGTTTTTT. Amino acid sequence: CASSRREKANEKLFF.

This clone occurred once. This chain uses TRBV27 with TRBJ2-7, with TRBD1 identical over 7 bases. The germline V gene encodes CDR1 MNHEY and CDR2 SMNVEV (reference sequence). The CDR3 has 15 amino acids. Unmatched junction bases numbered 8, after V lost 6 bases and J lost 0 bases. CDR3 sequence reads: CASRKGQTSSYEQYF. The CDR3 DNA reads TGTGCCAGCAGAAAGGGACAGACGAGCTCCTACGAGCAGTACTTC.

This clone was observed a few times. This chain links TRBV16 with TRBJ1-6; 7 nucleotides line up with TRBD1. CDR1 is KGHSY and CDR2 is FQNENV in the germline V gene. The CDR3 consists of 14 residues. The J segment lost 6 bases and the V segment lost 5 bases, leaving 4 bases of the junction unmatched. Here the CDR3 DNA reads TGTGCCAGCAGCTGGGGACAGATTAATTCACCCCTCCACTTT. Protein sequence: CASSWGQINSPLHF.

A single count supports this clone. The chain joins TRBV5-1 to TRBJ2-3; D is ambiguous. The CDR3 consists of 14 residues. Germline CDR1 SGHRS, CDR2 YFSETQ. V was cut by 4 bases and J by 5 bases, with 14 bases left in between. CDR3 protein: CASSQLGSGDTQYF. The DNA of the CDR3 is TGCGCCAGCAGCCAATTGGGGTCGGGAGATACGCAGTATTTT.

The count of this clone is one. The rearrangement joins TRBV18 to TRBJ1-5; the D gene is possibly TRBD1 (6 bases). Germline V lookup: CDR1 KGHSH, CDR2 LQKENI. This CDR3 has 15 residues. V lost 3 bases and J 3 bases, leaving 12 bases between the germline ends. The CDR3 is CASSPTDSSNQPQHF. CDR3 sequence (DNA): TGTGCCAGCTCACCGACGGACAGTTCCAATCAGCCCCAGCATTTT.